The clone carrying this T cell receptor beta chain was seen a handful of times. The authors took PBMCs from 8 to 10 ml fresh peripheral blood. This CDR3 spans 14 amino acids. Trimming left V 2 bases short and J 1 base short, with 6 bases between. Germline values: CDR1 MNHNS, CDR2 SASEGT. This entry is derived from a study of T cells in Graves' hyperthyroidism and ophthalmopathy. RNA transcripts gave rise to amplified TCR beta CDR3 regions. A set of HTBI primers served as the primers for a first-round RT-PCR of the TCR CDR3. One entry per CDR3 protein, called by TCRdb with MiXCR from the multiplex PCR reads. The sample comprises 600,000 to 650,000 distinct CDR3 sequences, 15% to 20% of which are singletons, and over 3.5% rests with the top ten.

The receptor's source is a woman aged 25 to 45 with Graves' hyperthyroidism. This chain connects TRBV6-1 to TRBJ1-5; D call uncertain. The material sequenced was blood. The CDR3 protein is CASSERGSNQPQHF. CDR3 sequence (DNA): TGTGCCAGCAGTGAACGTGGGAGCAATCAGCCCCAGCATTTT.